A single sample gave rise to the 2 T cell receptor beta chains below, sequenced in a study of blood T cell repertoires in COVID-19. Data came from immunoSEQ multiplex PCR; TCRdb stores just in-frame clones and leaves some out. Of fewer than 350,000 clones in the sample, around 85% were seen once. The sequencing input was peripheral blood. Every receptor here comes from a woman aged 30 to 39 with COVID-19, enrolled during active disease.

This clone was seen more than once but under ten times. The CDR3 reads CSASRQGGTEAFF. DNA for the CDR3: TGCAGTGCTAGTCGGCAGGGCGGCACTGAAGCTTTCTTT. J is TRBJ1-1 and V is TRBV20-1, with D possibly TRBD1 on 5 matching bases. The CDR3 sequence is 13 residues long. The V gene lost 3 bases and the J gene lost 4 bases, with 12 bases spanning the gap. Germline values: CDR1 DFQATT, CDR2 SNEGSKA (reference sequence).

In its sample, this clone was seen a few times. CDR3 sequence: CASSTRALAGEQYF. The CDR3 nucleotides read TGCGCCAGCAGCACCAGGGCGCTAGCGGGCGAGCAGTACTTC. The J gene is TRBJ2-7, the V gene TRBV4-1; 8 bases align to TRBD2. This CDR3 has 14 residues. J lost 6 bases, V lost 5 bases, and 9 bases had no gene match. Germline V lookup: CDR1 MGHRA, CDR2 YSYEKL.